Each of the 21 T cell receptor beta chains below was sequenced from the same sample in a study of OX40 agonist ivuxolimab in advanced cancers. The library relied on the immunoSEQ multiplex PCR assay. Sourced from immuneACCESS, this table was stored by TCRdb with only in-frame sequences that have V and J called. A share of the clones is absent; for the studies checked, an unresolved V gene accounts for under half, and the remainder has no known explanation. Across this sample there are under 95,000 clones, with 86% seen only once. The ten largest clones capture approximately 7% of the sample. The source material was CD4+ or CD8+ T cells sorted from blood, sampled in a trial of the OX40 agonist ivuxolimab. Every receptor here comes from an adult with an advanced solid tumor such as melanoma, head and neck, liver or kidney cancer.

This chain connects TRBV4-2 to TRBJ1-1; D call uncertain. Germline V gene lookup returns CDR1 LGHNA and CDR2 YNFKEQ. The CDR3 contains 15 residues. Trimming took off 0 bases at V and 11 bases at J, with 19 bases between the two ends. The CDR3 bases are TGTGCCAGCAGCCAAGATAAGGACCGATCAACTAAGGCTTTCTTT. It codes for CASSQDKDRSTKAFF.

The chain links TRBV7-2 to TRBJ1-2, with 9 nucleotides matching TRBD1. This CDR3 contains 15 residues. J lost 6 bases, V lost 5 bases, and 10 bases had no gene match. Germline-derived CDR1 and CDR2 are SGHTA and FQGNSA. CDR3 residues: CASSVTGTGSNGYTF. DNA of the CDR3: TGTGCCAGCAGCGTCACCGGGACAGGGAGTAATGGCTACACCTTC.

The CDR3: CASSQGLAGGGSYEQYF. The CDR3 DNA is TGCGCCAGCAGCCAAGGACTAGCGGGAGGAGGGTCCTACGAGCAGTACTTC. The genes are TRBV4-3 and TRBJ2-7; 13 bases agree with TRBD2. Germline V gene sequence: CDR1 LGHNA, CDR2 YSLEER. The V and J ends lost 1 base and 1 base, in that order; junction bases with no gene match: 4. The CDR3 loop spans 17 amino acids.

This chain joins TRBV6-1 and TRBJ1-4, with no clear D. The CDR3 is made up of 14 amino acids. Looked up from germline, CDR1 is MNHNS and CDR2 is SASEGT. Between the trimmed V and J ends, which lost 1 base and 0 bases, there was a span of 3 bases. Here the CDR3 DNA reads TGTGCCAGCAGTGAAGACGCAACTAATGAAAAACTGTTTTTT. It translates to CASSEDATNEKLFF.

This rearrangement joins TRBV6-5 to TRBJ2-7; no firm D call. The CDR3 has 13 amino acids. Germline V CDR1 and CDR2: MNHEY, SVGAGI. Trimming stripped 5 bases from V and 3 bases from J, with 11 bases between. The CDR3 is CASSEAARYEQYF. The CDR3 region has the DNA TGTGCCAGCAGTGAAGCAGCTCGCTACGAGCAGTACTTC.

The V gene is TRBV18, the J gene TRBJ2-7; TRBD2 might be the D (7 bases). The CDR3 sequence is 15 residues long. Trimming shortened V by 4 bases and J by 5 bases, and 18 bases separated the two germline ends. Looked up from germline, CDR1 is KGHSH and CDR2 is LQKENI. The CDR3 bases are TGTGCCAGCTCACAGGGGGGTACTAGCGCCCACGAGCAGTACTTC. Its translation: CASSQGGTSAHEQYF.

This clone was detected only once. CDR3 bases: TGTGCCAGCAGCCAACTACTAGCGGGGGACTCTACAGAGACCCAGTACTTC. Translating it yields CASSQLLAGDSTETQYF. The gene calls are TRBV5-4 and TRBJ2-5; 11 nucleotides agree with TRBD2. V lost 4 bases to trimming and J lost 4 bases; unmatched junction nucleotides: 12. The germline V gene has CDR1 SGHNT and CDR2 YYREEE (reference sequence). This CDR3 spans 17 amino acids.

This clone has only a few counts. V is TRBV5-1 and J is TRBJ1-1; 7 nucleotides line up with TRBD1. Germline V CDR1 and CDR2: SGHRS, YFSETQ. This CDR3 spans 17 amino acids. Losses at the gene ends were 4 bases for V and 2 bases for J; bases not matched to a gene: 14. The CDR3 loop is CASSLKGAATSNTEAFF. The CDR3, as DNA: TGCGCCAGCAGCCTCAAGGGGGCAGCCACCAGCAACACTGAAGCTTTCTTT. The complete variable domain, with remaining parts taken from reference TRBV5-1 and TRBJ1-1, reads KAGVTQTPRYLIKTRGQQVTLSCSPISGHRSVSWYQQTPGQGLQFLFEYFSETQRNKGNFPGRFSGRQFSNSRSEMNVSTLELGDSALYLCASSLKGAATSNTEAFFGQGTRLTVV.

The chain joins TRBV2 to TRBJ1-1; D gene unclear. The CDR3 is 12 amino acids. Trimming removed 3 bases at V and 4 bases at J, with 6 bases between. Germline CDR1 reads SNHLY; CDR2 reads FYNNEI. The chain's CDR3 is CASSDQTTEAFF. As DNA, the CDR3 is TGTGCCAGCAGTGATCAGACCACTGAAGCTTTCTTT.

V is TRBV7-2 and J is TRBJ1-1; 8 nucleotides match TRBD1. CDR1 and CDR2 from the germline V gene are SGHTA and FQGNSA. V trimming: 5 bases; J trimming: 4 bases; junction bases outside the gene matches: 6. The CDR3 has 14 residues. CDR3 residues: CASSPQGATTEAFF. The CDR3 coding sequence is TGTGCCAGCAGCCCTCAGGGGGCGACCACTGAAGCTTTCTTT. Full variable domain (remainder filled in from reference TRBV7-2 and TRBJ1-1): GAGVSQSPSNKVTEKGKDVELRCDPISGHTALYWYRQSLGQGLEFLIYFQGNSAPDKSGLPSDRFSAERTGGSVSTLTIQRTQQEDSAVYLCASSPQGATTEAFFGQGTRLTVV.

Here the CDR3 reads CASSQGKGTGATEAFF. The CDR3 nucleotides read TGCGCCAGCAGCCAAGGAAAGGGGACAGGGGCCACTGAAGCTTTCTTT. This chain joins TRBV4-1 and TRBJ1-1; TRBD1 aligns across 10 bases. J lost 4 bases, V lost 1 base, and 6 bases had no gene match. This CDR3 has 16 residues. CDR1 and CDR2 from the germline V gene are MGHRA and YSYEKL.

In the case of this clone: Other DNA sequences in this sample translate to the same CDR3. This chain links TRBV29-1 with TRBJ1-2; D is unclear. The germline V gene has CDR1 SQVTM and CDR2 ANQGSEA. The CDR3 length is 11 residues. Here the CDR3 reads CSVRFRYGYTF. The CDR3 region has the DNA TGCAGTGTACGGTTTCGGTATGGCTACACCTTC.

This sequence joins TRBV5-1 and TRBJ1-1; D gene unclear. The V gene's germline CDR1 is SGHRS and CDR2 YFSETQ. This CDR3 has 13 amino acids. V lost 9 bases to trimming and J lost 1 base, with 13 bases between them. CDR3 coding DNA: TGCGCCACTAAAGCCGGTGGGAACACTGAAGCTTTCTTT. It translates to CATKAGGNTEAFF.

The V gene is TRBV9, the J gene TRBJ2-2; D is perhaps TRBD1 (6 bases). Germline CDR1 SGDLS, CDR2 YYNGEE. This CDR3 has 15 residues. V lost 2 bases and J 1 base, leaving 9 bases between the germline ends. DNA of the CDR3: TGTGCCAGCAGCGTCCGGACAGTGAACACCGGGGAGCTGTTTTTT. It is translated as CASSVRTVNTGELFF. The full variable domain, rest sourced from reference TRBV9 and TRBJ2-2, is DSGVTQTPKHLITATGQRVTLRCSPRSGDLSVYWYQQSLDQGLQFLIQYYNGEERAKGNILERFSAQQFPDLHSELNLSSLELGDSALYFCASSVRTVNTGELFFGEGSRLTVL.

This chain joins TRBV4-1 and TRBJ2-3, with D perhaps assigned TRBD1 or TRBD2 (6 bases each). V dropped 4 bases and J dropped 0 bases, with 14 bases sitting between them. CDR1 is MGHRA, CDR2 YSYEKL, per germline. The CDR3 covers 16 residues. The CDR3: CASSRAGGSSTDTQYF. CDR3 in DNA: TGCGCCAGCAGCCGGGCCGGGGGCTCTAGCACAGATACGCAGTATTTT.

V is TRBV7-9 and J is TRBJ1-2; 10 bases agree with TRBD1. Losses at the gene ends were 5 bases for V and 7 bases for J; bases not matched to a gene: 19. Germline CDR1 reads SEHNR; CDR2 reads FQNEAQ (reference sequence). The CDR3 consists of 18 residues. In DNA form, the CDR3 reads TGTGCCAGCAGCCTATACCAATCGACCGGTGACAGGGGGCCTGGCTACACCTTC. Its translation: CASSLYQSTGDRGPGYTF.

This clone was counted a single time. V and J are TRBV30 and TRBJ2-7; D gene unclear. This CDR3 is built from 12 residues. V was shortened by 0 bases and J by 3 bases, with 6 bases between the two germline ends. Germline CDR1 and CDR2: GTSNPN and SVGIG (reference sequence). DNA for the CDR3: TGTGCCTGGAGTGTACAAGGCTACGAGCAGTACTTC. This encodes CAWSVQGYEQYF.

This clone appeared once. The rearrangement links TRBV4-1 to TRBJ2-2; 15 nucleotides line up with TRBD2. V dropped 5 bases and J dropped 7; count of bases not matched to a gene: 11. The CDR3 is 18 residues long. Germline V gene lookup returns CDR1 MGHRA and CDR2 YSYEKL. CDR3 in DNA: TGCGCCAGCAGCAAATCCCCAGGACTAGCGGGAGGGGACGGGGAGCTGTTTTTT. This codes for CASSKSPGLAGGDGELFF.

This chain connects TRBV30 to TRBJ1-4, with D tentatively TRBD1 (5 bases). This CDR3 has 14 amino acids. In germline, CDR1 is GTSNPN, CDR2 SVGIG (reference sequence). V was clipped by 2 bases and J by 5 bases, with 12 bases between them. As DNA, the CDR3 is TGTGCCTGGAGTTACCAGGGATCCAATGAAAAACTGTTTTTT. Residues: CAWSYQGSNEKLFF.

As DNA, the CDR3 is TGTGCCAGTGGGGCCCGGGGAGGTGGAAACACCATATATTTT. This codes for CASGARGGGNTIYF. V and J are TRBV19 and TRBJ1-3; the D gene is possibly TRBD1 (5 bases). The CDR3 is made up of 14 amino acids. With 8 bases removed from V and 3 bases from J, the gap between germline ends came to 14 bases. CDR1 is LNHDA, CDR2 SQIVND, per germline (reference sequence).

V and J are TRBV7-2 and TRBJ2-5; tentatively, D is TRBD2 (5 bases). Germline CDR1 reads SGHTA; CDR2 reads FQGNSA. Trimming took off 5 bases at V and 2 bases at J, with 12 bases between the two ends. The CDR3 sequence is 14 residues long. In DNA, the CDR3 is TGTGCCAGCAGCCGCGGACTGACGCAAGAGACCCAGTACTTC. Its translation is CASSRGLTQETQYF.